This TCR beta chain was captured in a study of technical replicates of blood from a handful of donors. Generated by immunoSEQ multiplex PCR, the TCRdb table keeps only in-frame clones and is missing some. This table has 95,000 or so clones, around 96% appearing once. V lost 2 bases and J lost 5; bases outside the gene matches: 5. This CDR3 is 14 amino acids long. Germline-derived CDR1 and CDR2 are MDHEN and SYDVKM. This receptor was obtained from a human donor in good health. Material: T cells isolated from PBMCs. The chain carries TRBV28 and TRBJ2-7; 8 nucleotides agree with TRBD2. The CDR3 DNA sequence: TGTGCCAGCAGTTTAGCGGGAGGAGGCGACGAGCAGTACTTC. Translated, it gives CASSLAGGGDEQYF.